What follows are 17 T cell receptor beta chains derived from one specimen sequenced in a study of T cell repertoires in cytomegalovirus infection. These receptors have no known antigen. Each CDR3 protein gets one entry after TCRdb re-called the reads with MiXCR. Seen here are some 800,000 distinct CDR3 sequences, approximately 29% observed once, and the top ten hold around 11%. The input for sequencing was cultured CD8+ T cells from PBMCs, taken from culture after CMV antigen stimulation. Receptors originate from a human donor in good health (CMV status not recorded). Some clones in this sample may be carry-over from other donors' samples.

The V gene is TRBV6-2 or TRBV6-3, the J gene TRBJ2-7; tentatively, D is TRBD1 (6 bases). The CDR3 totals 12 residues. V lost 0 bases and J 6 bases, leaving 6 bases between the germline ends. The V gene's germline CDR1 is MNHEY and CDR2 SVGEGT. The CDR3 is CASSYSGGEQYV. CDR3 nucleotide sequence: TGTGCCAGCAGTTACTCAGGGGGCGAGCAGTACGTC.

This clonotype was seen a handful of times. The chain carries TRBV28 and TRBJ2-7; TRBD1 matches at 7 bases. Germline V gene sequence: CDR1 MDHEN, CDR2 SYDVKM. The CDR3 consists of 16 residues. After removal of 2 bases from V and 5 bases from J, the junction contained 12 bases not matched to a gene. CDR3 DNA: TGTGCCAGCAGTTTAAGAGGCAGGGGGTCCTTTCACGAGCAGTACGTC. It specifies CASSLRGRGSFHEQYV.

This clonotype was seen at least ten times. J is TRBJ1-1 and V is TRBV6-1; TRBD1 aligns across 8 bases. Losses at the gene ends were 2 bases for V and 4 bases for J; bases not matched to a gene: 3. The germline V gene encodes CDR1 MNHNS and CDR2 SASEGT. There are 14 residues in the CDR3. The DNA for the CDR3 is TGTGCCAGCAGTGAATACAGGGGGACCACTGAAGCTTTCTTT. Its translation: CASSEYRGTTEAFF.

This clonotype was recorded many times. This chain connects TRBV7-6 to TRBJ2-7; 8 bases align to TRBD1. CDR1 and CDR2 (germline): SGHVS, FNYEAQ. V lost 3 bases to trimming and J lost 6 bases; unmatched junction nucleotides: 7. The CDR3 has 14 residues. The chain's CDR3 is CASSFGQGLREQYF. CDR3 DNA sequence: TGTGCCAGCAGCTTCGGACAGGGTTTGCGCGAGCAGTACTTC.

The chain has TRBV7-2 and TRBJ2-1; 10 bases fit TRBD2. J lost 8 bases, V lost 8 bases, and 18 bases had no gene match. The CDR3 loop spans 17 amino acids. Germline CDR1 SGHTA, CDR2 FQGNSA. For the CDR3, the DNA is TGTGCCAGCTTATATCCTTTAGCGGGGGGACACAATGATGAGCAGTTCTTC. Translated, it gives CASLYPLAGGHNDEQFF.

The chain joins TRBV7-6 to TRBJ2-3; D is possibly TRBD1 (5 bases). Germline loops: CDR1 SGHVS, CDR2 FNYEAQ. V was trimmed by 5 bases and J by 2 bases, leaving 32 bases between them. This CDR3 spans 21 amino acids. The CDR3 is CASSEVVRDRGLRMDTDTQYF. The CDR3 DNA reads TGTGCCAGCAGCGAAGTCGTCCGAGACAGAGGTTTGAGGATGGACACAGATACGCAGTATTTT.

The chain recombines TRBV29-1 with TRBJ2-7; D possibly corresponds to TRBD2 (5 bases). The CDR3 covers 19 residues. Germline-derived CDR1 and CDR2 are SQVTM and ANQGSEA. V shed 5 bases and J shed 0 bases, with 29 bases lying between them. The DNA of the CDR3 is TGCAGCGTTTACGGCTGCGGACTTAAAAGGGTCAGAGGCTCCTACGAGCAGTACGTC. Translation gives CSVYGCGLKRVRGSYEQYV.

The chain couples TRBV2 to TRBJ1-1; unclear D gene. CDR1 is SNHLY, CDR2 FYNNEI, per germline. V lost 1 base and J 5 bases, leaving 11 bases between the germline ends. This CDR3 spans 14 amino acids. The CDR3 bases are TGTGCCAGCAGTGAAGGAGTCAGCTGGACTGAAGCTTTCTTT. Translating it yields CASSEGVSWTEAFF.

V usage is TRBV6-2 or TRBV6-3 and J usage is TRBJ1-1; weak D call: TRBD1 (6 bases). Germline CDR1 reads MNHEY; CDR2 reads SVGEGT. This CDR3 spans 15 amino acids. Between the trimmed V and J ends, which lost 5 bases and 5 bases, there was a span of 18 bases. For the CDR3, the DNA is TGTGCCAGCAGTCTACCTGGGGGCGCGAGGACTGAAGCTTTCTTT. It encodes CASSLPGGARTEAFF.

The CDR3: CASSPWSGPKNIQYF. The CDR3 DNA sequence: TGTGCCAGCAGCCCCTGGTCTGGGCCCAAAAACATTCAGTACTTC. The chain joins TRBV7-6 to TRBJ2-4; D remains unclear. Germline CDR1 SGHVS, CDR2 FNYEAQ. CDR3 length equals 15 residues. V dropped 5 bases and J dropped 2 bases, with 13 bases sitting between them.

This sequence joins TRBV10-1 and TRBJ1-4, with 8 bases that match TRBD1. The V gene's germline CDR1 is WNHNN and CDR2 SYGVQD (reference sequence). The V and J ends lost 4 bases and 6 bases, in that order; junction bases with no gene match: 4. This CDR3 spans 14 amino acids. This CDR3 is CASSADRVDEKLFF. CDR3 DNA sequence: TGCGCCAGCAGTGCGGACAGGGTGGATGAAAAACTGTTTTTT.

The chain joins TRBV28 to TRBJ1-5; 7 bases are shared with TRBD1. This CDR3 has 15 amino acids. V trimming: 5 bases; J trimming: 2 bases; junction bases outside the gene matches: 6. CDR1 MDHEN and CDR2 SYDVKM come from the germline V gene. CDR3 protein: CASSQRQGGNQPQHF. The CDR3 region has the DNA TGTGCCAGCAGTCAGAGACAGGGTGGCAATCAGCCCCAGCATTTT.

This clonotype was counted at least ten times. V is TRBV7-6 and J is TRBJ2-5; 10 bases map to TRBD2. Germline CDR1 reads SGHVS; CDR2 reads FNYEAQ. The CDR3 loop spans 17 amino acids. J gave up 5 bases and V 2 bases, and 11 bases lay outside the gene matches. The CDR3 region is CASSLLAGGPRGETQYF. Here the CDR3 DNA reads TGTGCCAGCAGCTTATTAGCGGGGGGACCCAGGGGGGAGACCCAGTACTTC.

The chain is built from TRBV7-4 and TRBJ2-1, with 13 bases lining up with TRBD2. The CDR3 length is 15 residues. V trimming: 6 bases; J trimming: 10 bases; junction bases outside the gene matches: 9. Germline CDR1 is SGHVT and CDR2 is SQSDAQ. The CDR3 is CASSPLAGGPGEQFF. For the CDR3, the DNA is TGTGCCAGCAGTCCACTAGCGGGGGGGCCTGGGGAGCAGTTCTTC.

This chain joins TRBV27 and TRBJ1-2; 7 bases map to TRBD1. The CDR3 consists of 15 residues. V shed 5 bases, J shed 6 bases, and the junction held 12 bases outside the gene matches. CDR1 MNHEY and CDR2 SMNVEV come from the germline V gene (reference sequence). This CDR3 is CASSTFGPGGDGYTF. CDR3 sequence (DNA): TGTGCCAGCAGTACTTTTGGGCCAGGGGGTGATGGCTACACCTTC.

This clonotype was detected a few times. The chain joins TRBV7-6 to TRBJ2-2; the match to TRBD1 covers 8 bases. The CDR3 is 14 residues long. The trim removed 1 base at V and 6 bases at J, leaving 1 base unmatched. Germline V gene data show CDR1 as SGHVS and CDR2 as FNYEAQ. CDR3 amino acids: CASSLGQGPGELFF. CDR3 DNA sequence: TGTGCCAGCAGCTTAGGACAGGGGCCCGGGGAGCTGTTTTTT.

This clonotype has just a few counts. The chain uses TRBV7-6 and TRBJ2-1, with D hard to call. The V gene lost 5 bases and the J gene lost 2 bases, with 16 bases spanning the gap. CDR1 and CDR2 from the germline V gene are SGHVS and FNYEAQ. The CDR3 totals 16 residues. CDR3 in DNA: TGTGCCAGCAGCCATCGTGGTGGCGGAACCTACAATGAGCAGTTCTTC. Translating gives CASSHRGGGTYNEQFF.